This TCR beta chain derives from a study of blood T cell repertoires in COVID-19. Profiling relied on immunoSEQ multiplex PCR, and the TCRdb table lists in-frame clones only, not all of them. The sample gives 250,000 to 350,000 clones, 80% to 90% of which show up once; roughly 0.8% is in the top ten. Germline V gene lookup returns CDR1 SGHNT and CDR2 YYREEE (reference sequence). V lost 4 bases, J lost 5 bases, and 18 bases lay in between. CDR3 length: 15 amino acids. A single count supports this clone. The sequence derives from a man aged 25 to 45 with acute or convalescent COVID-19. The J gene is TRBJ2-5, the V gene TRBV5-4; D is undetermined. The sample comprised peripheral blood. CDR3 coding DNA: TGTGCCAGCAGCAAAGAAACAAGGCGGTCGGAGACCCAGTACTTC. As protein: CASSKETRRSETQYF. The full variable domain, completed using reference TRBV5-4 and TRBJ2-5, is ETGVTQSPTHLIKTRGQQVTLRCSSQSGHNTVSWYQQALGQGPQFIFQYYREEENGRGNFPPRFSGLQFPNYSSELNVNALELDDSALYLCASSKETRRSETQYFGPGTRLLVL.